These 20 T cell receptor beta chains came from one sample sequenced in a study of response to subunit inactivated influenza vaccine. TCRdb reprocessed the RT-PCR reads via MiXCR and lists one record per CDR3 protein. The sample lists around 470,000 distinct CDR3 sequences, around 7.9% occurring once. Sequenced here: PBMCs from blood, sampled roughly 24 months after vaccination. These receptors were taken from a man aged 50 to 69 who received an inactivated influenza vaccine.

V gene TRBV2 combines with J gene TRBJ2-7; D is perhaps TRBD1 (7 bases). Germline CDR1 is SNHLY and CDR2 is FYNNEI. With 8 bases removed from V and 0 bases from J, the gap between germline ends came to 11 bases. CDR3 length: 13 amino acids. As DNA, the CDR3 is TGTGCCAGCGAGGAGGGGGCCTCCTACGAGCAGTACTTC. Translation gives CASEEGASYEQYF.

The V gene is TRBV5-1, the J gene TRBJ2-1; D is undetermined. The CDR3 covers 20 residues. Germline V lookup: CDR1 SGHRS, CDR2 YFSETQ. V shed 0 bases and J shed 0 bases, with 22 bases lying between them. CDR3 DNA sequence: TGCGCCAGCAGCTTGGGTTTGGTCACCTCGTGGTACAGCTCCTACAATGAGCAGTTCTTC. This codes for CASSLGLVTSWYSSYNEQFF.

The sample holds a few counts of this clonotype. Written as DNA, the CDR3 is TGCGCCAGCAGCCAAGGTGGCAGTCCCTCCTACGAGCAGTACTTC. Translating it yields CASSQGGSPSYEQYF. The chain combines TRBV4-3 with TRBJ2-7; no clear D. The germline gives CDR1 LGHNA, CDR2 YSLEER. The CDR3 runs to 15 residues. V dropped 1 base and J dropped 0 bases, with 10 bases sitting between them.

The chain carries TRBV4-3 and TRBJ1-2; no definite D call. The length of the CDR3 is 11 residues. Between the trimmed V and J ends, which lost 8 bases and 4 bases, there was a span of 8 bases. Looked up from germline, CDR1 is LGHNA and CDR2 is YSLEER. The CDR3 region is CASGDGYGYTF. For the CDR3, the DNA is TGCGCCAGCGGTGACGGCTATGGCTACACCTTC.

V gene TRBV4-2 combines with J gene TRBJ1-4; the D is unclear. The J call may be mistaken, given a closer DNA end match to TRBJ2-2. The germline CDR1 and CDR2 sequences are LGHNA and YNFKEQ. The CDR3 is 13 amino acids. In DNA, the CDR3 is TGTGCCAGCAGCCAGACGTCCGCCCGGGAGCTGTTTTTT. Translating it yields CASSQTSARELFF.

This clonotype has a handful of counts. The chain links TRBV20-1 to TRBJ2-7, with 10 bases matching TRBD2. CDR1 is DFQATT, CDR2 SNEGSKA, per germline (reference sequence). The CDR3 is made up of 15 amino acids. The J segment lost 2 bases and the V segment lost 1 base, leaving 5 bases of the junction unmatched. The CDR3 sequence is CSARVPLAGTYEQYF. The CDR3 DNA is TGCAGTGCTAGAGTTCCACTAGCGGGGACCTACGAGCAGTACTTC.

The rearrangement links TRBV2 to TRBJ2-1; 8 bases fit TRBD1. This CDR3 has 12 amino acids. From germline, CDR1 is SNHLY and CDR2 FYNNEI. The trim removed 7 bases at V and 7 bases at J, leaving 3 bases unmatched. Written as DNA, the CDR3 is TGTGCCAGCACAACAGGGGGGAATGAGCAGTTCTTC. It specifies CASTTGGNEQFF. Complete variable domain (other parts from reference TRBV2 and TRBJ2-1): EPEVTQTPSHQVTQMGQEVILRCVPISNHLYFYWYRQILGQKVEFLVSFYNNEISEKSEIFDDQFSVERPDGSNFTLKIRSTKLEDSAMYFCASTTGGNEQFFGPGTRLTVL.

This clonotype came up many times. The chain carries TRBV4-3 and TRBJ1-6, with 7 bases that match TRBD1. The CDR3 spans 16 residues. Looked up from germline, CDR1 is LGHNA and CDR2 is YSLEER. The ends lost 0 bases at V and 7 bases at J; junction bases unmatched: 6. DNA of the CDR3: TGCGCCAGCAGCCAAGAATATGGCAGGGGGAATTCACCCCTCCACTTT. Protein product: CASSQEYGRGNSPLHF.

This clonotype has a count of ten or more. The chain carries TRBV27 and TRBJ1-1, with D uncertain. Trimming pared 4 bases from V and 5 bases from J, leaving 11 bases between. The V gene's germline CDR1 is MNHEY and CDR2 SMNVEV (reference sequence). The CDR3 has 13 amino acids. The CDR3 DNA is TGTGCCAGCAGTTCCCCACGAGGGACTGAAGCTTTCTTT. Protein product: CASSSPRGTEAFF.

A word on this clonotype: Relative to the germline gene, one junction end is altered; a read error may explain this. This chain connects TRBV9 to TRBJ2-1; 7 bases align to TRBD2. The CDR3 is 14 residues long. In germline, CDR1 is SGDLS, CDR2 YYNGEE. This CDR3 is CAGSPAGVANEQFF. CDR3 nucleotides: TGTGCCGGCAGCCCCGCGGGAGTGGCTAATGAGCAGTTCTTC.

J is TRBJ1-2 and V is TRBV20-1, with D hard to call. The CDR3 contains 15 residues. CDR1 is DFQATT, CDR2 SNEGSKA, per germline (reference sequence). V gave up 4 bases and J gave up 3 bases, with 18 bases separating them. The CDR3 loop is CSATLDLTPDYGYTF. The CDR3 region has the DNA TGCAGTGCTACATTAGACCTAACCCCCGACTATGGCTACACCTTC.

The V gene is TRBV6-1, the J gene TRBJ2-2, with 8 bases matching TRBD1. This CDR3 has 15 residues. V gave up 5 bases and J gave up 6 bases; unmatched junction bases: 8. The germline V gene encodes CDR1 MNHNS and CDR2 SASEGT. CDR3 sequence (DNA): TGTGCCAGCAGTCCCTGGACAGGGCTTTCCGGGGAGCTGTTTTTT. This sequence encodes CASSPWTGLSGELFF.

In this sample, this clonotype turned up many times. The rearrangement uses TRBV20-1 and TRBJ2-2; possible D gene TRBD1, 6 bases. Trimming shortened V by 6 bases and J by 6 bases, and 8 bases separated the two germline ends. The CDR3 totals 11 residues. From germline, CDR1 is DFQATT and CDR2 SNEGSKA (reference sequence). The DNA for the CDR3 is TGCAGTGCCGACAGGCCCGGGGAGCTGTTTTTT. Protein: CSADRPGELFF.

This clonotype was found a few times. The gene calls are TRBV20-1 and TRBJ2-2; no clear D. The CDR3 length is 15 residues. Germline V lookup: CDR1 DFQATT, CDR2 SNEGSKA (reference sequence). Trimming took off 0 bases at V and 6 bases at J, with 14 bases between the two ends. The CDR3: CSARDPAPNSGELFF. CDR3 nucleotide sequence: TGCAGTGCTAGAGATCCGGCTCCGAATTCCGGGGAGCTGTTTTTT.

This clonotype appeared a few times. This chain connects TRBV5-1 to TRBJ2-1, with a weak D call TRBD2 (5 bases). This CDR3 is built from 15 residues. V lost 2 bases and J 3 bases, leaving 12 bases between the germline ends. CDR1 SGHRS and CDR2 YFSETQ come from the germline V gene. CDR3 coding DNA: TGCGCCAGCAGCTTTACCGGGGAATACTACAATGAGCAGTTCTTC. It codes for CASSFTGEYYNEQFF.

The CDR3 protein is CASTRGSQETQYF. The CDR3 DNA sequence: TGTGCCAGCACCCGGGGGTCCCAAGAGACCCAGTACTTC. V and J are TRBV5-5 and TRBJ2-5; D perhaps matches TRBD2 (6 bases). The germline CDR1 and CDR2 sequences are SGHKS and YYEKEE (reference sequence). Trimming took 6 bases from V and 1 from J, leaving 10 bases between them. The length of the CDR3 is 13 residues.

This clonotype turned up a few times. The chain has TRBV4-2 and TRBJ2-1, with 8 bases aligning to TRBD1. Germline values: CDR1 LGHNA, CDR2 YNFKEQ. Trimming removed 0 bases from V and 8 bases from J; junction bases left unmatched: 9. The length of the CDR3 is 16 residues. CDR3 sequence reads: CASSQDPGQGIHEQFF. As DNA, the CDR3 is TGTGCCAGCAGCCAAGATCCTGGACAGGGTATCCATGAGCAGTTCTTC.

V is TRBV10-2 and J is TRBJ1-6; no reliable D call. Germline CDR1 WSHSY, CDR2 SAAADI. This CDR3 has 15 residues. V gave up 4 bases and J gave up 3 bases, with 10 bases separating them. The CDR3 here is CASSVGPNYNSPLHF. In nucleotides, the CDR3 is TGCGCCAGCAGTGTTGGTCCGAACTATAATTCACCCCTCCACTTT.

The chain joins TRBV5-6 to TRBJ1-1; perhaps TRBD1 as D (6 bases). Trimming pared 7 bases from V and 1 base from J, leaving 14 bases between. The CDR3 contains 14 residues. Germline CDR1 SGHDT, CDR2 YYEEEE. The CDR3 spells CASGRGGRNTEAFF. Here the CDR3 DNA reads TGTGCCAGCGGTAGGGGGGGAAGGAACACTGAAGCTTTCTTT. Based on the CDR3 plus reference TRBV5-6 and TRBJ1-1, the full variable domain is DAGVTQSPTHLIKTRGQQVTLRCSPKSGHDTVSWYQQALGQGPQFIFQYYEEEERQRGNFPDRFSGHQFPNYSSELNVNALLLGDSALYLCASGRGGRNTEAFFGQGTRLTVV.

This clonotype was detected a few times. J is TRBJ1-4 and V is TRBV25-1; 8 bases are a match to TRBD1. The CDR3 has 15 residues. In germline, CDR1 is MGHDK, CDR2 SYGVNS. V shed 0 bases, J shed 8 bases, and the junction held 5 bases outside the gene matches. The CDR3, as DNA: TGTGCCAGCAGTGAATATGGGACAGGCGTAGAAAAACTGTTTTTT. This translates into CASSEYGTGVEKLFF.